This is a list of T cell receptor beta chains from one sample in a study of OX40 agonist ivuxolimab in advanced cancers. Sequencing was performed with immunoSEQ multiplex PCR; in TCRdb, only in-frame clones are kept and a portion is missing. This sample has about 80,000 clones, with roughly nine tenths found just once. Here the sequenced sample was CD4+ or CD8+ T cells sorted from blood, taken in a trial of the OX40 agonist ivuxolimab. Receptors originate from an adult with an advanced solid tumor such as melanoma, head and neck, liver or kidney cancer. CDR3s include the opening cysteine and the closing phenylalanine or tryptophan. D genes are given only for firm matches. Expanded clones get a size class; other rows say once, few or many, or leave the size out.

cdr3_aa cdr3_nt v_call clone_size j_call d_call
CASMRDGSNQPQHF TGTGCCAGCATGCGGGACGGTAGCAATCAGCCCCAGCATTTT TRBV6-1 - TRBJ1-5 -
CASSEALGGYTF TGTGCCAGCAGTGAAGCGCTGGGTGGTTACACCTTC TRBV6-1 - TRBJ1-2 -
CSVEVGNSGNTIYF TGCAGCGTTGAGGTGGGGAATTCCGGAAACACCATATATTTT TRBV29-1 - TRBJ1-3 -
CAWSTLDRRATNEKLFF TGTGCCTGGAGTACCCTGGACAGGCGGGCGACTAATGAAAAACTGTTTTTT TRBV30 few TRBJ1-4 TRBD1
CASTGRDNEQYF TGTGCCAGCACCGGGAGGGATAACGAGCAGTACTTC TRBV6-6 - TRBJ2-7 TRBD2
CASSLGRAKNIQYF TGTGCCAGCAGCTTGGGGAGAGCCAAAAACATTCAGTACTTC TRBV7-9 - TRBJ2-4 -
CASSIPGAVTEAFF TGTGCCAGTAGTATACCAGGGGCAGTGACTGAAGCTTTCTTT TRBV19 few TRBJ1-1 -
CAWIAGVNTEAFF TGTGCCTGGATTGCGGGTGTGAACACTGAAGCTTTCTTT TRBV30 - TRBJ1-1 -
CASSTKQGNQPQHF TGTGCCAGCAGCACAAAACAGGGAAATCAGCCCCAGCATTTT TRBV6-1 - TRBJ1-5 -
CASSPQRQVYAYNEQFF TGTGCCAGCAGCCCCCAAAGGCAGGTCTACGCCTACAATGAGCAGTTCTTC TRBV7-8 - TRBJ2-1 -
CASSLALAGVSEQFF TGCGCCAGCAGCTTGGCTCTAGCGGGAGTTAGTGAGCAGTTCTTC TRBV5-1 - TRBJ2-1 TRBD2
CASSSQGFTDTQYF TGCGCCAGCAGCTCACAGGGGTTCACAGATACGCAGTATTTT TRBV5-1 - TRBJ2-3 TRBD1
CASSATEGSYEQYF TGTGCCAGCAGCGCCACGGAGGGATCCTACGAGCAGTACTTC TRBV5-4 - TRBJ2-7 -
CAWTSGRGEQYF TGTGCCTGGACTAGCGGGAGGGGCGAGCAGTACTTC TRBV30 - TRBJ2-7 TRBD2
CAGTDHSGNTIYF TGTGCCGGGACAGATCACTCTGGAAACACCATATATTTT TRBV28 - TRBJ1-3 TRBD1
CASSPTKEGTEAFF TGTGCCAGCAGCCCTACCAAAGAAGGCACTGAAGCTTTCTTT TRBV7-8 - TRBJ1-1 -
CASNSGFPHLYYEQYF TGTGCCAGCAATTCAGGGTTTCCCCACTTATACTACGAGCAGTACTTC TRBV28 - TRBJ2-7 -
CASSLLGVQYF TGTGCCAGCAGTTTATTGGGTGTGCAGTATTTT TRBV28 - TRBJ2-3 -
CASSRMVITGNTIYF TGTGCCAGCAGCCGGATGGTTATTACTGGAAACACCATATATTTT TRBV7-2 - TRBJ1-3 -
CASSDNYGYTF TGTGCCAGCAGTGACAACTATGGCTACACCTTC TRBV6-1 once TRBJ1-2 -
CASSSPPGTGVVGELFF TGTGCCAGCAGCTCACCCCCCGGGACAGGGGTTGTAGGGGAGCTGTTTTTT TRBV7-9 once TRBJ2-2 TRBD1
CASSLVSLGETQYF TGCGCCAGCAGCTTGGTTAGCCTTGGAGAGACCCAGTACTTC TRBV5-1 - TRBJ2-5 -
CASSPTGTGRSEQYF TGCGCCAGCAGCCCTACGGGGACAGGGAGGAGCGAGCAGTACTTC TRBV5-1 - TRBJ2-7 TRBD1
CASSGRTGELFF TGTGCCAGCTCAGGGAGGACCGGGGAGCTGTTTTTT TRBV18 - TRBJ2-2 -
CASSLVGARTDTQYF TGTGCCAGCAGCTTAGTGGGGGCCCGCACAGATACGCAGTATTTT TRBV11-2 - TRBJ2-3 -
CASSETAAVTGGFNYGYTF TGTGCCAGCAGTGAAACGGCGGCGGTCACCGGGGGATTTAACTATGGCTACACCTTC TRBV2 - TRBJ1-2 -
CASSGDRGVSEQYF TGTGCCAGCAGCGGGGACAGGGGCGTTAGCGAGCAGTACTTC TRBV5-6 - TRBJ2-7 TRBD1
CASSPTGRTGELFF TGTGCCAGTAGTCCGACAGGGCGCACCGGGGAGCTGTTTTTT TRBV19 - TRBJ2-2 TRBD1
CASSKDRVFGGYTF TGTGCCAGCAGCAAAGACAGGGTGTTTGGAGGCTACACCTTC TRBV9 - TRBJ1-2 TRBD1
CAWSLTGGSEAFF TGTGCCTGGAGCCTCACCGGAGGCTCTGAAGCTTTCTTT TRBV30 - TRBJ1-1 -
CASSGLQGESYNEQFF TGTGCCAGCAGCGGTCTACAGGGGGAATCCTACAATGAGCAGTTCTTC TRBV9 - TRBJ2-1 TRBD1
CASSYRDGSYEQYF TGTGCCAGCAGTTACCGGGACGGCTCCTACGAGCAGTACTTC TRBV6-5 - TRBJ2-7 -
CASRLGLTYEQYF TGTGCCAGCAGACTGGGACTTACCTACGAGCAGTACTTC TRBV2 - TRBJ2-7 -
CASSFSGIATDTQYF TGTGCCAGCAGCTTTAGCGGGATAGCAACCGATACGCAGTATTTT TRBV7-3 - TRBJ2-3 TRBD2
CASSPRDSNSYEQYF TGTGCCAGTAGTCCGCGGGACTCCAACTCCTACGAGCAGTACTTC TRBV19 once TRBJ2-7 -
CASSALAGGKSRETQYF TGTGCCAGCAGCGCCTTAGCGGGAGGAAAGAGTAGAGAGACCCAGTACTTC TRBV9 - TRBJ2-5 TRBD2
CASSLLEGVQQFF TGTGCCAGCAGCTTGCTAGAAGGGGTACAGCAGTTCTTC TRBV11-2 - TRBJ2-1 -
CASSLAGAREQYF TGTGCCAGCAGTCTAGCGGGAGCTCGCGAGCAGTACTTC TRBV25-1 - TRBJ2-7 TRBD2
CASSLKTQKETQYF TGCGCCAGCAGCTTGAAGACCCAAAAAGAGACCCAGTACTTC TRBV5-1 - TRBJ2-5 -
CASSQGGGNYGYTF TGTGCCAGCAGCCAAGGTGGGGGGAACTATGGCTACACCTTC TRBV4-2 - TRBJ1-2 -
CASSPWTYEQYF TGTGCCAGCAGCCCATGGACCTACGAGCAGTACTTC TRBV7-2 - TRBJ2-7 -
CASSAGSHNEQFF TGTGCCAGCAGTGCAGGGTCCCACAATGAGCAGTTCTTC TRBV25-1 - TRBJ2-1 -